The 20 T cell receptor beta chains below come from one sample, sequenced in a study of T cell responses to AZD1222 COVID-19 vaccine. TCRdb's table, derived via immunoSEQ multiplex PCR, lists solely in-frame clones and lacks some. Seen here are more than 110,000 clones, 92% observed once, and the top ten hold 3.1%. Source: peripheral blood, taken on day 0 of AZD1222 vaccination. The receptors were sampled from an adult in good health.

The J gene is TRBJ1-2, the V gene TRBV5-6; D might be TRBD1 (6 bases). Deletions cut 0 bases from V and 2 bases from J, with 8 bases between. The CDR3 is 14 amino acids. Germline V gene lookup returns CDR1 SGHDT and CDR2 YYEEEE. The CDR3 spells CASSLEGGNYGYTF. The CDR3 DNA reads as TGTGCCAGCAGCTTGGAAGGGGGGAACTATGGCTACACCTTC.

The chain carries TRBV3-1 (or the pseudogene TRBV3-2) and TRBJ2-4; the D gene is possibly TRBD1 (5 bases). Germline loops: CDR1 LGHDT, CDR2 YNNKEL (reference sequence). V was pared by 0 bases and J by 1 base, with 13 bases between. The CDR3 covers 17 residues. Here the CDR3 DNA reads TGTGCCAGCAGCCAAGAAACGGTGACAGTCGCCAAAAACATTCAGTACTTC. Amino acid sequence: CASSQETVTVAKNIQYF.

The chain has TRBV11-2 and TRBJ1-5; D uncertain. Germline CDR1 SGHAT, CDR2 FQNNGV. Trimming took 5 bases from V and 6 from J, leaving 8 bases between them. The CDR3 runs to 12 residues. The CDR3 region has the DNA TGTGCCAGCAGCCCTCCGGGTCAGCCCCAGCATTTT. Residues: CASSPPGQPQHF.

The chain recombines TRBV19 with TRBJ2-6, with D uncertain. This CDR3 is built from 15 residues. Trimming took 3 bases from V and 4 from J, leaving 10 bases between them. Germline CDR1 is LNHDA and CDR2 is SQIVND (reference sequence). The CDR3 loop is CASSMVGPGANVLTF. The CDR3 DNA reads TGTGCCAGTAGTATGGTTGGGCCAGGGGCCAACGTCCTGACTTTC.

The chain combines TRBV5-1 with TRBJ1-2; TRBD1 is a possible D gene (5 bases). V shed 0 bases and J shed 6 bases, with 15 bases lying between them. The CDR3 has 15 residues. In germline, CDR1 is SGHRS, CDR2 YFSETQ. CDR3 coding DNA: TGCGCCAGCAGCTTGGAGGGCGGGGACGAAAATGGCTACACCTTC. Amino acids: CASSLEGGDENGYTF. Drawing the rest from reference TRBV5-1 and TRBJ1-2, the complete variable domain is KAGVTQTPRYLIKTRGQQVTLSCSPISGHRSVSWYQQTPGQGLQFLFEYFSETQRNKGNFPGRFSGRQFSNSRSEMNVSTLELGDSALYLCASSLEGGDENGYTFGSGTRLTVV.

J is TRBJ2-7 and V is TRBV4-1, with D tentatively TRBD1 (7 bases). Germline CDR1 is MGHRA and CDR2 is YSYEKL. V lost 5 bases, J lost 7 bases, and 15 bases lay in between. The CDR3 is 13 amino acids. This chain's CDR3 is CASSTEGAGEQYF. Written as DNA, the CDR3 is TGCGCCAGCAGCACAGAGGGGGCGGGAGAGCAGTACTTC.

DNA for the CDR3: TGCGCCAGCAGCTTAGCAACGGGAAACTCTGGAAACACCATATATTTT. Protein sequence: CASSLATGNSGNTIYF. The chain joins TRBV5-1 to TRBJ1-3; D is undetermined. CDR3 length: 16 amino acids. Trimming removed 2 bases from V and 0 bases from J, with 12 bases in between. In germline, CDR1 is SGHRS, CDR2 YFSETQ.

The chain carries TRBV19 and TRBJ1-6, with TRBD1 identical over 8 bases. Losses at the gene ends were 3 bases for V and 10 bases for J; bases not matched to a gene: 11. The CDR3 contains 16 residues. CDR1 is LNHDA and CDR2 is SQIVND in the germline V gene (reference sequence). Here the CDR3 DNA reads TGTGCCAGTAGTATTCTCCCGGCAGGGGGCCAGTCACCCCTCCACTTT. Its translation: CASSILPAGGQSPLHF.

The rearrangement links TRBV5-4 to TRBJ2-7; 7 nucleotides align to TRBD2. Germline CDR1 and CDR2: SGHNT and YYREEE (reference sequence). The CDR3 is made up of 14 amino acids. With 0 bases clipped from V and 3 bases from J, the junction kept 3 bases outside the gene matches. DNA for the CDR3: TGTGCCAGCAGCTTGGGCGGCGGGAGCTACGAGCAGTACTTC. As protein: CASSLGGGSYEQYF.

CDR3 amino acids: CASSQGGAATNEKLFF. The CDR3 bases are TGTGCCAGCAGCCAAGGAGGCGCTGCAACTAATGAAAAACTGTTTTTT. The chain has TRBV3-1 (or the pseudogene TRBV3-2) and TRBJ1-4; D remains unclear. Germline V gene sequence: CDR1 LGHDT, CDR2 YNNKEL (reference sequence). The CDR3 has 16 amino acids. The ends were cut back, 1 base at V and 0 bases at J, with 9 bases in the middle.

J is TRBJ1-6 and V is TRBV5-6, with a tentative D call TRBD1 (6 bases). The CDR3 totals 15 residues. Germline CDR1 SGHDT, CDR2 YYEEEE. V lost 5 bases to trimming and J lost 8 bases, with 17 bases between them. In nucleotides, the CDR3 is TGTGCCAGCAGTTTGTATGGACAGCCTTATTCACCCCTCCACTTT. Translated: CASSLYGQPYSPLHF.

This chain joins TRBV7-8 and TRBJ1-2; 8 nucleotides align to TRBD1. Germline CDR1 is SGHVS and CDR2 is FQNEAQ. The trim removed 3 bases at V and 3 bases at J, leaving 9 bases unmatched. CDR3 length: 16 residues. The CDR3 DNA reads as TGTGCCAGCAGCTTCGCCCGGTCAGGGGGCGACTATGGCTACACCTTC. Residues: CASSFARSGGDYGYTF.

This rearrangement joins TRBV6-2 or TRBV6-3 to TRBJ2-2; D unresolved. V lost 4 bases, J lost 4 bases, and 13 bases lay in between. The CDR3 spans 15 residues. CDR1 MNHEY and CDR2 SVGEGT come from the germline V gene. CDR3 coding DNA: TGTGCCAGCAGTTTCGAGGCAGGAGTCACCGGGGAGCTGTTTTTT. This codes for CASSFEAGVTGELFF.

The V and J genes are TRBV19 and TRBJ1-5; possible D gene TRBD1, 6 bases. The CDR3 has 13 amino acids. CDR1 and CDR2 from the germline V gene are LNHDA and SQIVND (reference sequence). Trimming removed 7 bases at V and 6 bases at J, with 13 bases between. CDR3 region: CASMLAGAQPQHF. The CDR3 DNA is TGTGCCAGTATGTTGGCAGGGGCTCAGCCCCAGCATTTT.

The V gene is TRBV6-5, the J gene TRBJ1-2; D gene unclear. The CDR3 has 11 residues. With 4 bases removed from V and 5 bases from J, the gap between germline ends came to 5 bases. The germline gives CDR1 MNHEY, CDR2 SVGAGI. CDR3 sequence (DNA): TGTGCCAGCAGTTCAGAATATGGCTACACCTTC. It codes for CASSSEYGYTF.

This clone was seen a handful of times. The gene calls are TRBV4-3 and TRBJ2-7, with a weak D call TRBD2 (5 bases). The V end lost 1 base, the J end lost 0 bases, and 13 bases lay between the germline ends. Per the germline V gene, CDR1 is LGHNA and CDR2 is YSLEER. This CDR3 has 16 amino acids. Here the CDR3 DNA reads TGCGCCAGCAGCCAAGCCGCGGTTGGAGGCTCCTACGAGCAGTACTTC. Protein sequence: CASSQAAVGGSYEQYF.

J is TRBJ2-5 and V is TRBV15; D call uncertain. The CDR3 loop spans 13 amino acids. Per the germline V gene, CDR1 is LNHNV and CDR2 is YYDKDF (reference sequence). V was shortened by 1 base and J by 4 bases, with 7 bases between the two germline ends. CDR3 nucleotides: TGTGCCACCAGCAGAGCACCTAGAGAGACCCAGTACTTC. Amino acids: CATSRAPRETQYF.

The chain joins TRBV30 to TRBJ2-1; possible D gene TRBD2, 5 bases. The CDR3 spans 13 residues. Germline loops: CDR1 GTSNPN, CDR2 SVGIG (reference sequence). Deletions cut 5 bases from V and 6 bases from J, with 14 bases between. The CDR3 loop reads CAWRPGLLNEQFF. The CDR3 DNA reads TGTGCCTGGCGCCCCGGACTTCTCAATGAGCAGTTCTTC.

The rearrangement joins TRBV28 to TRBJ1-2; 9 bases are a match to TRBD1. The CDR3 covers 12 residues. V was pared by 3 bases and J by 10 bases, with 3 bases of the junction left unmatched. CDR1 MDHEN and CDR2 SYDVKM come from the germline V gene. CDR3 in DNA: TGTGCCAGCAGTTTGGACAGGGGTGCCTACACCTTC. Translated, it gives CASSLDRGAYTF.

V is TRBV3-1 (or the pseudogene TRBV3-2) and J is TRBJ1-4, with a possible D match to TRBD1 (5 bases). This CDR3 region has 15 residues. The ends were cut back, 1 base at V and 2 bases at J, with 8 bases in the middle. Germline V lookup: CDR1 LGHDT, CDR2 YNNKEL (reference sequence). The CDR3 region is CASSQAGRTNEKLFF. The DNA of the CDR3 is TGTGCCAGCAGCCAAGCGGGGCGGACTAATGAAAAACTGTTTTTT.